Below are 13 T cell receptor beta chains sequenced from a single sample in a study of T cells expressing NK-cell markers. For each CDR3 protein, TCRdb gives one entry from its re-call of the 5' RACE reads, without DNA. Its listing shows roughly 390,000 distinct CDR3 sequences. Material for sequencing was blood T cells: a sorted CD56 or NKG2C T cell subset, CD4+ or CD8+ T cells, or bulk PBMC T cells (not recorded which). The receptors come from a woman in her fifties or sixties in good health.

The chain couples TRBV7-8 to TRBJ2-7. The germline V gene has CDR1 SGHVS and CDR2 FQNEAQ. There are 15 residues in the CDR3. This chain's CDR3 is CASSLARGRPYEQYF.

The chain recombines TRBV20-1 with TRBJ2-1; the TRBD1 assignment by TCRdb is unverifiable without DNA. CDR3 size: 15 residues. Per the germline V gene, CDR1 is DFQATT and CDR2 is SNEGSKA (reference sequence). The CDR3 loop reads CSARDLGRVRDEQFF.

The gene calls are TRBV7-8 and TRBJ1-6. Germline assignment: CDR1 SGHVS and CDR2 FQNEAQ. The CDR3 sequence is 12 residues long. The CDR3: CASSQSDSPLHF.

The gene calls are TRBV11-2 and TRBJ1-2. The germline CDR1 and CDR2 sequences are SGHAT and FQNNGV. The CDR3 sequence is 15 residues long. CDR3 amino acids: CASSLAGSGNYGYTF.

The J gene is TRBJ2-2, the V gene TRBV4-1; TCRdb selects TRBD1, and the lack of DNA leaves this call unchecked. Germline V gives CDR1 MGHRA, CDR2 YSYEKL. The CDR3 is 17 residues long. The CDR3 is CASSSLMGRGDTGELFF.

This CDR3 is CASSQGTGQGGELFF. The J gene is TRBJ2-2, the V gene TRBV14; TCRdb's D call, TRBD1, is unchecked because there is no DNA. Germline CDR1 reads SGHDN; CDR2 reads FVKESK. The CDR3 loop spans 15 amino acids.

The CDR3 here is CSVSSITTGELFF. The chain uses TRBV29-1 and TRBJ2-2. CDR3 length equals 13 residues. Germline V gives CDR1 SQVTM, CDR2 ANQGSEA.

J is TRBJ1-2 and V is TRBV4-1. The CDR3 runs 17 residues. Germline V CDR1 and CDR2: MGHRA, YSYEKL. The CDR3: CASSPSLGSAADYGYTF.

This chain uses TRBV5-1 with TRBJ2-1; checking the TCRdb D call of TRBD1 is not possible without DNA. There are 12 residues in the CDR3. From germline, CDR1 is SGHRS and CDR2 YFSETQ. CDR3 in amino acids: CASRDNYNEQFF. The variable domain in full, completed from reference TRBV5-1 and TRBJ2-1, reads KAGVTQTPRYLIKTRGQQVTLSCSPISGHRSVSWYQQTPGQGLQFLFEYFSETQRNKGNFPGRFSGRQFSNSRSEMNVSTLELGDSALYLCASRDNYNEQFFGPGTRLTVL.

The genes are TRBV10-3 and TRBJ2-1; with no DNA, the TCRdb D assignment of TRBD1 cannot be verified. The CDR3 covers 13 residues. Germline lookup yields CDR1 ENHRY and CDR2 SYGVKD. The CDR3 sequence: CAITRDRGREQFF.

CDR3 sequence reads: CASSLRGGAWETQYF. The chain joins TRBV23-1 to TRBJ2-5; TCRdb calls TRBD1, which cannot be checked without DNA. TRBV23-1 is an ORF for which the function is uncertain. The CDR3 has 15 amino acids.

This chain joins TRBV7-8 and TRBJ2-1; TCRdb's D call of TRBD2 is untestable without DNA. Germline CDR1 reads SGHVS; CDR2 reads FQNEAQ. This CDR3 spans 16 amino acids. CDR3 region: CASSLGLAGGPNEQFF.

The J gene is TRBJ2-1, the V gene TRBV20-1; lacking DNA, the TRBD2 call made by TCRdb goes unchecked. CDR3 length equals 15 residues. CDR1 DFQATT and CDR2 SNEGSKA come from the germline V gene (reference sequence). The CDR3 spells CSAHNTERDLREQFF.